The 15 T cell receptor beta chains listed next were all sequenced from one sample in a study of OX40 agonist ivuxolimab in advanced cancers. Here immunoSEQ multiplex PCR was the method, and the copy in TCRdb shows in-frame clones only, minus some. Among over 75,000 clones listed, approximately 91% were seen once. The specimen comprised CD4+ or CD8+ T cells sorted from blood, sampled in a trial of the OX40 agonist ivuxolimab. These receptors came from an adult with an advanced solid tumor such as melanoma, head and neck, liver or kidney cancer.

The chain has TRBV6-5 and TRBJ2-4, with 9 bases identical to TRBD1. The CDR3 runs 15 residues. V lost 6 bases and J lost 4; bases outside the gene matches: 7. CDR1 and CDR2 (germline): MNHEY, SVGAGI. The CDR3 nucleotides read TGTGCCAGCAGCCCCGACAGGGGGACAAAAAACATTCAGTACTTC. Translation gives CASSPDRGTKNIQYF.

The chain links TRBV27 to TRBJ2-1, with TRBD2 matching 13 bases. There are 15 residues in the CDR3. Losses at the gene ends were 5 bases for V and 7 bases for J; bases not matched to a gene: 5. CDR1 and CDR2 (germline): MNHEY, SMNVEV (reference sequence). The CDR3 DNA follows: TGTGCCAGCAGTCTGGGACTAGCGGGATATAATGAGCAGTTCTTC. This gives the protein CASSLGLAGYNEQFF.

This clone showed up many times. The chain has TRBV5-4 and TRBJ2-1; 9 bases match TRBD2. This CDR3 is 16 amino acids long. Per germline, CDR1 SGHNT and CDR2 YYREEE (reference sequence). The J segment lost 4 bases and the V segment lost 4 bases, leaving 9 bases of the junction unmatched. Written as DNA, the CDR3 is TGTGCCAGCAGCGGAACACTAGCGGGTGGATACAATGAGCAGTTCTTC. Amino acids: CASSGTLAGGYNEQFF.

This chain connects TRBV5-4 to TRBJ1-4; D not resolved. Trimming took off 0 bases at V and 3 bases at J, with 12 bases between the two ends. The V gene's germline CDR1 is SGHNT and CDR2 YYREEE (reference sequence). The CDR3 covers 16 residues. The CDR3 protein is CASSLVMWTANEKLFF. The CDR3 bases are TGTGCCAGCAGCTTGGTAATGTGGACGGCTAATGAAAAACTGTTTTTT.

The genes are TRBV6-1 and TRBJ2-7, with D maybe TRBD2 (6 bases). Trimming shortened V by 10 bases and J by 3 bases, and 16 bases separated the two germline ends. The CDR3 loop spans 13 amino acids. Germline V gene data show CDR1 as MNHNS and CDR2 as SASEGT. The CDR3 DNA follows: TGTGCCACAAGGGCTAGCGCCAACTACGAGCAGTACTTC. It encodes CATRASANYEQYF.

The chain carries TRBV5-6 and TRBJ2-3; unclear D gene. This CDR3 region has 14 residues. V was cut by 2 bases and J by 4 bases, with 11 bases left in between. Germline CDR1 is SGHDT and CDR2 is YYEEEE. The CDR3 is CASSFKDRPDTQYF. The CDR3 DNA follows: TGTGCCAGCAGCTTTAAAGACCGCCCAGATACGCAGTATTTT.

The chain couples TRBV7-9 to TRBJ2-1; 12 bases align to TRBD2. This CDR3 contains 17 residues. Germline CDR1 is SEHNR and CDR2 is FQNEAQ (reference sequence). Germline trimming cut 5 bases from V and 2 bases from J; bases unmatched to any gene: 7. CDR3 DNA: TGTGCCAGCAGCCGAAGACTAGCGGGAGCCCCCTACAATGAGCAGTTCTTC. This gives the protein CASSRRLAGAPYNEQFF.

The chain employs TRBV18 and TRBJ2-5; D is perhaps TRBD1 or TRBD2 (6 bases each). The CDR3 is 15 residues long. Trimming shortened V by 3 bases and J by 2 bases, and 13 bases separated the two germline ends. The V gene's germline CDR1 is KGHSH and CDR2 LQKENI. The CDR3 DNA follows: TGTGCCAGCTCACCGGGGGGCAGACAACAAGAGACCCAGTACTTC. Translation: CASSPGGRQQETQYF.

The rearrangement uses TRBV5-6 and TRBJ2-5, with D possibly being TRBD1 (5 bases). The germline V gene encodes CDR1 SGHDT and CDR2 YYEEEE. The V and J ends lost 3 bases and 7 bases respectively, with 13 bases between them. The CDR3 length is 13 residues. The CDR3 sequence: CASSSGREGTQYF. The CDR3 DNA reads TGTGCCAGCAGCTCTGGCAGGGAAGGGACCCAGTACTTC.

The chain links TRBV5-5 to TRBJ2-1; weak D call: TRBD1 (6 bases). V lost 0 bases and J lost 5, with 6 bases in between. CDR3 size: 13 residues. Germline V gives CDR1 SGHKS, CDR2 YYEKEE (reference sequence). The CDR3 DNA follows: TGTGCCAGCAGCTTGGACAGGGACAATGAGCAGTTCTTC. Protein: CASSLDRDNEQFF. Full variable domain (rest looked up from reference TRBV5-5 and TRBJ2-1): DAGVTQSPTHLIKTRGQQVTLRCSPISGHKSVSWYQQVLGQGPQFIFQYYEKEERGRGNFPDRFSARQFPNYSSELNVNALLLGDSALYLCASSLDRDNEQFFGPGTRLTVL.

The chain has TRBV7-6 and TRBJ2-1, with 7 positions matching TRBD2. CDR3 size: 16 residues. The germline V gene encodes CDR1 SGHVS and CDR2 FNYEAQ. V lost 1 base, J lost 2 bases, and 5 bases stayed unmatched. Here the CDR3 DNA reads TGTGCCAGCAGCTTAGAGGGCGGGAGTCCCTACAATGAGCAGTTCTTC. Encoded protein: CASSLEGGSPYNEQFF.

The sample holds one count of this clone. The V and J genes are TRBV5-6 and TRBJ1-2; D ambiguous. V was trimmed by 0 bases and J by 0 bases, leaving 6 bases between them. There are 14 residues in the CDR3. Germline V gives CDR1 SGHDT, CDR2 YYEEEE. CDR3 sequence reads: CASSLGSANYGYTF. The CDR3 nucleotides read TGTGCCAGCAGCTTGGGGTCAGCTAACTATGGCTACACCTTC. Complete variable domain (other parts from reference TRBV5-6 and TRBJ1-2): DAGVTQSPTHLIKTRGQQVTLRCSPKSGHDTVSWYQQALGQGPQFIFQYYEEEERQRGNFPDRFSGHQFPNYSSELNVNALLLGDSALYLCASSLGSANYGYTFGSGTRLTVV.

CDR3 coding DNA: TGCGCCAGCAGCTTGATGTCAGGGAACACCGGGGAGCTGTTTTTT. Amino acids: CASSLMSGNTGELFF. The chain carries TRBV5-1 and TRBJ2-2; D remains ambiguous. The germline V gene encodes CDR1 SGHRS and CDR2 YFSETQ. With 1 base removed from V and 1 base from J, the gap between germline ends came to 8 bases. The length of the CDR3 is 15 residues.

This chain joins TRBV5-1 and TRBJ2-2; D is uncertain. V gave up 4 bases and J gave up 5 bases, with 15 bases separating them. This CDR3 contains 15 residues. Germline CDR1 and CDR2: SGHRS and YFSETQ. CDR3 nucleotide sequence: TGCGCCAGCAGCCTTAGTTCCGAGGTGACCGGGGAGCTGTTTTTT. Protein sequence: CASSLSSEVTGELFF.

V and J are TRBV6-1 and TRBJ2-2, with 13 bases that match TRBD2. The ends lost 7 bases at V and 7 bases at J; junction bases unmatched: 6. Germline V lookup: CDR1 MNHNS, CDR2 SASEGT. The CDR3 totals 15 residues. The CDR3 reads CASKGLAGAHGELFF. The CDR3 bases are TGTGCCAGCAAAGGACTAGCGGGAGCACACGGGGAGCTGTTTTTT.